This entry features one TCR beta chain sequence. Its recognized antigen is unknown. It has no much larger one-base neighbor in the sample; base qualities were not kept. All donors were healthy Caucasians. Three pairs of female monozygotic twins, all aged roughly 18 to 29 years, were included in the twin cohort. RNA for TCR libraries was isolated from peripheral blood mononuclear cells. Libraries were built with 5' RACE. The sample was run on an Illumina HiSeq 2000. A universal primer binding site was introduced by template switching, and a unique molecular identifier was present in the final cDNA, enabling accurate counting of TCR cDNA molecules. Specific primers in the conserved constant-segment region were used to synthesize first-strand cDNA for TCR alpha and beta chains. Each cDNA library was double barcoded, with a SMART-Mk sample barcode plus Illumina barcodes, to control for contamination. TruSeq adapter sequences, together with Illumina sample barcodes, were added in two successive PCR steps. The Illumina HiSeq platform was used with custom primers to sequence TCR alpha and beta cDNA libraries. The authors' analysis ran thus. Raw reads were processed with MiGEC to extract unique molecular identifiers, and MiXCR was used to determine CDR3 positions. For each individual, recombination models were inferred using an EM algorithm with the repgenHMM and IGoR tools. Shared clonotype analysis was performed with the tcR package in R, normalizing sharing by the product of cloneset sizes. To study raw recombination free of thymic and clonal selection effects, out-of-frame nonproductive sequences were analyzed. Using fastp at Q25 and MiXCR, TCRdb reprocessed the public reads and kept productive beta chains. Merged by CDR3 protein, the rows form single entries marked with the most common genes and DNA. TCRdb, rather than the study authors, made the V and J calls. The sample table shows 550,000 to 800,000 distinct CDR3 sequences, and roughly 6.6% are seen once. 1.6% of the sample goes to the ten largest clones.

The data are from a study of identical twins (dated by TCRdb to the mid-2010s). In terms of the full investigation: To test whether fetal clonotypes persist, the study used deep sequencing on TCR alpha and beta repertoires from monozygotic twins, unrelated adults of various ages, and cord blood. To rule out contamination, replicate twin experiments were performed at different times with different library preparation protocols. On the study overall, not on this receptor specifically: In monozygotic twins, recombination models systematically underestimated out-of-frame TCR alpha sharing, but the models matched the sharing seen between unrelated individuals. Abundant cord blood beta clonotypes had fewer insertions, young adult naive repertoires showed a similar but weaker trend, and memory repertoires showed no such trend. In beta out-of-frame sequences, excess twin sharing was weaker, because having fewer shared sequences lowered the signal-to-noise ratio. Because the same donors could not be followed over many years, the conclusions relied on cross-sectional statistical analysis. Out-of-frame TCR alpha sequences shared between twins showed an excess of low generation-probability sequences compared with coincidental sharing between unrelated individuals. Zero-insertion analyses could be partly confounded by invariant T cells such as MAIT and iNKT, although diverse VJ usage argued against such confounding for most clonotypes.

V sheds 2 bases and J sheds 8 bases, leaving 13 bases between their ends. The germline V gene encodes CDR1 SGHNT and CDR2 YYREEE (reference sequence). The CDR3 runs 13 residues from the cysteine to the phenylalanine. Only CDR3 DNA is held: 39 bases, read in frame from base 1. The same specimen was also included in a second study, on yellow fever vaccine responses in identical twins. As the second study states: The T cell response to vaccination in identical twins was reported by the authors to appear partly convergent and partly personalized. In identical twins, the study followed T cell clones that responded to the vaccine with precision.

This clonotype was sampled from a woman younger than 35 in good health. The sequence links TRBV5-4 to TRBJ1-2; the D gene cannot be resolved reliably. The source material was PBMCs. The CDR3: CASSFWLGQGYTF. The nucleotide sequence is TGTGCCAGCAGCTTTTGGTTAGGGCAGGGCTACACCTTC.